This T cell receptor beta chain was found in a study of vaccination effects on CD4 cells after COVID-19. Overall study: Following the second dose by a median of 72 days, the post-vaccine samples were obtained.

Turning to this clone: Its antigen remains unknown.

Sequencing followed a ViraFEST assay step that expanded antigen-specific CD4+ T cells with viral peptide pools. When around 10 days of culture had elapsed, CD4+ T cells were isolated. Participants got two doses of BNT162b2 or mRNA-1273 vaccine. Prior SARS-CoV-2 infection was absent in the vaccine recipients, as shown by negative nucleocapsid antibodies. Study-wide findings and caveats: The study found marked clonal contraction of infection- and vaccine-induced clones late after vaccination. There was only 1 of 255 vaccine-induced clones in healthy vaccinees that cross-reacted with common cold coronaviruses.

Only in-frame clones appear in the TCRdb table, and some are missing; sequencing was by immunoSEQ multiplex PCR. Of around 30,000 clones in the sample, about 67% were seen once. Per germline, CDR1 KGHSH and CDR2 LQKENI. With 3 bases removed from V and 2 bases from J, the gap between germline ends came to 8 bases. This CDR3 spans 15 amino acids. The sequencing used CD4+ T cells from PBMCs cultured with HCoV-NL63 spike peptides, collected after COVID-19 vaccination. The J gene is TRBJ2-6, the V gene TRBV18; D could derive from TRBD1 or TRBD2 (5 bases each). This clonotype was sampled from a human donor who received a COVID-19 vaccine. DNA for the CDR3: TGTGCCAGCTCACCCCGGGGCGCTGGGGCCAACGTCCTGACTTTC. This translates into CASSPRGAGANVLTF.